Included here is one TCR beta chain sequence, with context. The treatment is: oral pan-JAK inhibitor, 5-10 mg twice daily. This CDR3 region has 16 residues. The germline V gene encodes CDR1 MGHRA and CDR2 YSYEKL. Trimming removed 5 bases at V and 1 base at J, with 17 bases between. The record originates from a study of CD8+ T cells in alopecia areata. In each case, RNA was isolated and then reverse transcribed into cDNA as the sequencing template. Sequencing was performed with immunoSEQ multiplex PCR; in TCRdb, only in-frame clones are kept and a portion is missing. The sample records around 200,000 clones, about 60% being singletons.

The TCR sequence derives from a human donor with alopecia areata. Sequenced material: CD8+ T cells sorted from blood, taken at week 24, from a patient treated with tofacitinib. The chain combines TRBV4-1 with TRBJ1-1, with D possibly being TRBD1 (5 bases). CDR3 in DNA: TGCGCCAGCAGCAGAAGGATGGGGGATGAGAACACTGAAGCTTTCTTT. This gives the protein CASSRRMGDENTEAFF.